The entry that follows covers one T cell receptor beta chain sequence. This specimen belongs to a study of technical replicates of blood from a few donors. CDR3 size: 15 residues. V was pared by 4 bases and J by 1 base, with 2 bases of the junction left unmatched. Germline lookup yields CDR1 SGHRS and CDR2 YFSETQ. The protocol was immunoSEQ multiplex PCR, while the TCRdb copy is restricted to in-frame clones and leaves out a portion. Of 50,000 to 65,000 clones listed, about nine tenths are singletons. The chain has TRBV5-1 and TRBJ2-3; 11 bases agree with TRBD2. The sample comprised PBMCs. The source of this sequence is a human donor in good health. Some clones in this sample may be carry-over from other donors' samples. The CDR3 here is CASSQLAGGTDTQYF. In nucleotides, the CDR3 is TGCGCCAGCAGCCAACTAGCGGGGGGCACAGATACGCAGTATTTT.